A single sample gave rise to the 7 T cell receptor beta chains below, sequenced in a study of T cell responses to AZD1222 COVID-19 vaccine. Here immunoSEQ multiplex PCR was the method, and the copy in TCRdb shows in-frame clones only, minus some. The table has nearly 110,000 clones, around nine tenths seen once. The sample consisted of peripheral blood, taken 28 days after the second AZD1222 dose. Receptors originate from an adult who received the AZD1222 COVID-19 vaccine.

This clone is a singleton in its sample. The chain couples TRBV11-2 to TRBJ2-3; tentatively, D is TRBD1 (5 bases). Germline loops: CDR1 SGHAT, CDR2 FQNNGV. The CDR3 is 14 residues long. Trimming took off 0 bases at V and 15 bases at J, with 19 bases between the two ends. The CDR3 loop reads CASSLEGVRGRVYF. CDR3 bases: TGTGCCAGCAGCTTAGAAGGCGTTAGGGGTAGGGTTTATTTT.

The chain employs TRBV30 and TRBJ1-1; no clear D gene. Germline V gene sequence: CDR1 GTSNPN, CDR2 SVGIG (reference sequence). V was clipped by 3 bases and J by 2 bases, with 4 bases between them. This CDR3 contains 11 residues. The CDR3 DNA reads TGTGCCTGGAGCCTTAACACTGAAGCTTTCTTT. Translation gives CAWSLNTEAFF.

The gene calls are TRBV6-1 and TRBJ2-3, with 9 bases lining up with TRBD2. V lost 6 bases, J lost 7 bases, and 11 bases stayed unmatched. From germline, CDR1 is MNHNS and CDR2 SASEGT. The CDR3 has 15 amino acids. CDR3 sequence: CASRGSSAGGNTQYF. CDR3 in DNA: TGTGCCAGCAGGGGGAGCTCGGCGGGAGGGAATACGCAGTATTTT.

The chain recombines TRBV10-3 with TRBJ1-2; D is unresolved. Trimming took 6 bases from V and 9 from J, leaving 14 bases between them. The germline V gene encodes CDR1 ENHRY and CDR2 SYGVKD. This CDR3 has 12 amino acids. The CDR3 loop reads CAIRKSPFRYTF. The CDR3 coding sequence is TGTGCCATCAGGAAGTCCCCCTTTCGCTACACCTTC.

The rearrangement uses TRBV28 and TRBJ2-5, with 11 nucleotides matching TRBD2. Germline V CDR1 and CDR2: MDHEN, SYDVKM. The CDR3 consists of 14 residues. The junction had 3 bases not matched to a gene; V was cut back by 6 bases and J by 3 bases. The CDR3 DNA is TGTGCCAGCAGCGCGACTAGCGGGGAAGAGACCCAGTACTTC. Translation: CASSATSGEETQYF.

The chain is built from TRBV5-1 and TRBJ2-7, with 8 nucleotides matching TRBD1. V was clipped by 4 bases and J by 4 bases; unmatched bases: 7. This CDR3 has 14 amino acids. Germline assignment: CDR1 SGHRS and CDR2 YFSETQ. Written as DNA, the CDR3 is TGCGCCAGCAGCACCGGACAGGGATCGTACGAGCAGTACTTC. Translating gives CASSTGQGSYEQYF.

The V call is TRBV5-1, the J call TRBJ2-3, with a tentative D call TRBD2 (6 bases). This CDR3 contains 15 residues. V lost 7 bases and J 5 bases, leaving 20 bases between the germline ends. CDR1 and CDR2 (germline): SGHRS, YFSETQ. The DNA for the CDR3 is TGCGCCAGCTTCCAGAGGGGAGGAAGCCAAGATACGCAGTATTTT. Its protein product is CASFQRGGSQDTQYF.